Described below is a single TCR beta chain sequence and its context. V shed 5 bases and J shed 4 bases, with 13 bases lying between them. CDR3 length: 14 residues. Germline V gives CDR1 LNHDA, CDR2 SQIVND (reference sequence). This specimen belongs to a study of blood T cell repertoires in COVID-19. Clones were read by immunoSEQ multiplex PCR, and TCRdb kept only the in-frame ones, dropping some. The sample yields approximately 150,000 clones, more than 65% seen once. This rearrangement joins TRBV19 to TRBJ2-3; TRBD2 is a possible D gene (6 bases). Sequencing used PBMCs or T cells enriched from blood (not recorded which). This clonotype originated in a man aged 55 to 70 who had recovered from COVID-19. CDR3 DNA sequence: TGTGCCAGTAGTGGGAGCGGGCGCTCAGATACGCAGTATTTT. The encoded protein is CASSGSGRSDTQYF.